These 27 T cell receptor beta chains were sequenced from one sample in a study of cytomegalovirus exposure and HLA in healthy donors. PCR used 60 Vbeta primers and 13 Jbeta primers. Using immunoSEQ multiplex PCR, the repertoire was profiled, and TCRdb retains in-frame clones only, with some absent. This table has some 4,500 clones, 81% appearing once. Sequenced input: PBMCs. These receptors all come from a woman between 40 and 55 years old in good health and CMV-seropositive.

J is TRBJ2-5 and V is TRBV5-6; 7 bases are shared with TRBD2. The germline gives CDR1 SGHDT, CDR2 YYEEEE. The trim removed 4 bases at V and 7 bases at J, leaving 4 bases unmatched. There are 12 residues in the CDR3. CDR3 residues: CASSPSGGTQYF. The CDR3 DNA is TGTGCCAGCAGCCCATCGGGGGGGACCCAGTACTTC.

The V gene is TRBV30, the J gene TRBJ2-7; 13 nucleotides match TRBD2. The germline V gene encodes CDR1 GTSNPN and CDR2 SVGIG (reference sequence). The CDR3 runs to 16 residues. J was trimmed by 7 bases and V by 1 base; bases with no gene match: 10. In DNA form, the CDR3 reads TGTGCCTGGAGTGCCTTCGGACTAGCGGGAGTGGGGGAGCAGTACTTC. Translated: CAWSAFGLAGVGEQYF.

V usage is TRBV18 and J usage is TRBJ1-5; a weak D match, TRBD1 (5 bases). The ends were cut back, 3 bases at V and 3 bases at J, with 6 bases in the middle. The CDR3 runs to 13 residues. Germline V gene lookup returns CDR1 KGHSH and CDR2 LQKENI. CDR3 protein: CASSPGLNQPQHF. The CDR3, as DNA: TGTGCCAGCTCACCGGGACTCAATCAGCCCCAGCATTTT.

The rearrangement links TRBV29-1 to TRBJ2-7; D is uncertain. The CDR3 has 11 amino acids. In germline, CDR1 is SQVTM, CDR2 ANQGSEA. V was trimmed by 4 bases and J by 4 bases, leaving 8 bases between them. The CDR3 sequence is CSVAVKYEQYF. CDR3 coding DNA: TGCAGCGTTGCGGTAAAGTACGAGCAGTACTTC.

The chain has TRBV6-5 and TRBJ2-7, with D possibly TRBD1 on 5 matching bases. Germline V gene data show CDR1 as MNHEY and CDR2 as SVGAGI. V was shortened by 2 bases and J by 0 bases, with 11 bases between the two germline ends. The CDR3 spans 15 residues. The CDR3 protein is CASSYQGDDSYEQYF. CDR3 DNA: TGTGCCAGCAGTTACCAAGGGGATGACTCCTACGAGCAGTACTTC.

This clone was counted a few times. The CDR3 sequence: CAGLPGTWSADTQYF. The CDR3 bases are TGTGCCGGGCTCCCCGGGACTTGGAGCGCGGATACGCAGTATTTT. The chain combines TRBV30 with TRBJ2-3, with D possibly TRBD2 on 6 matching bases. The CDR3 loop spans 15 amino acids. CDR1 GTSNPN and CDR2 SVGIG come from the germline V gene (reference sequence). V lost 8 bases, J lost 6 bases, and 24 bases lay in between.

The chain couples TRBV7-2 to TRBJ1-4, with TRBD1 matching over 9 bases. CDR3 length equals 13 residues. V gave up 5 bases and J gave up 8 bases; unmatched junction bases: 3. Germline loops: CDR1 SGHTA, CDR2 FQGNSA. The DNA for the CDR3 is TGTGCCAGCAGCCGTGGACAGGGGGAAAAACTGTTTTTT. Its translation: CASSRGQGEKLFF.

The table lists this clone with a few counts. This sequence joins TRBV30 and TRBJ1-3; 7 bases match TRBD1. CDR3 size: 14 residues. Unmatched junction bases numbered 5, after V lost 4 bases and J lost 2 bases. CDR1 GTSNPN and CDR2 SVGIG come from the germline V gene (reference sequence). The CDR3 here is CAWTRGTAGNTIYF. CDR3 DNA sequence: TGTGCCTGGACCAGGGGGACTGCTGGAAACACCATATATTTT.

This clone was recorded a few times. This chain links TRBV29-1 with TRBJ2-2; TRBD2 aligns across 7 bases. The CDR3 has 14 residues. The germline V gene has CDR1 SQVTM and CDR2 ANQGSEA. V lost 5 bases and J lost 1; bases outside the gene matches: 4. CDR3 protein: CSVLRGGNTGELFF. DNA for the CDR3: TGCAGCGTTCTCCGCGGGGGGAACACCGGGGAGCTGTTTTTT.

The chain joins TRBV6-4 to TRBJ2-3, with TRBD2 identical over 8 bases. Germline V lookup: CDR1 MRHNA, CDR2 SNTAGT. V lost 8 bases, J lost 4 bases, and 8 bases stayed unmatched. The CDR3 is 14 residues long. This CDR3 reads CASGPGLGADTQYF. The CDR3 bases are TGTGCCAGCGGACCGGGACTAGGGGCAGATACGCAGTATTTT.

This chain links TRBV30 with TRBJ1-2, with a tentative D call TRBD1 (6 bases). Trimming pared 0 bases from V and 3 bases from J, leaving 11 bases between. The germline V gene encodes CDR1 GTSNPN and CDR2 SVGIG (reference sequence). This CDR3 spans 14 amino acids. The CDR3, as DNA: TGTGCCTGGAGTGTTCTCAGGGGAGACTATGGCTACACCTTC. Translation: CAWSVLRGDYGYTF. The full variable domain, in which reference TRBV30 and TRBJ1-2 provide the parts outside the CDR3, is SQTIHQWPATLVQPVGSPLSLECTVEGTSNPNLYWYRQAAGRGLQLLFYSVGIGQISSEVPQNLSASRPQDRQFILSSKKLLLSDSGFYLCAWSVLRGDYGYTFGSGTRLTVV.

This chain connects TRBV9 to TRBJ1-2; D gene uncertain. The CDR3 is 13 residues long. Germline values: CDR1 SGDLS, CDR2 YYNGEE. The V and J ends lost 0 bases and 5 bases respectively, with 8 bases between them. The CDR3 sequence is CASSVDSVYGYTF. For the CDR3, the DNA is TGTGCCAGCAGCGTAGACAGTGTGTATGGCTACACCTTC.

The CDR3 bases are TGCAGCGTTGAAGCAAGGGGCGGAGCCTATTACAATGAGCAGTTCTTC. It encodes CSVEARGGAYYNEQFF. This chain uses TRBV29-1 with TRBJ2-1, with D tentatively TRBD1 (5 bases). Per germline, CDR1 SQVTM and CDR2 ANQGSEA. This CDR3 contains 16 residues. Trimming took off 1 base at V and 4 bases at J, with 17 bases between the two ends.

V is TRBV30 and J is TRBJ1-5, with 7 bases aligning to TRBD1. From germline, CDR1 is GTSNPN and CDR2 SVGIG (reference sequence). The CDR3 has 14 residues. Trimming cost V 2 bases and J 6 bases; bases outside gene matches: 7. CDR3 amino acids: CAWSRVAGGQPQHF. DNA of the CDR3: TGTGCCTGGAGTCGGGTGGCAGGGGGTCAGCCCCAGCATTTT.

This sequence joins TRBV30 and TRBJ2-5; the match to TRBD2 covers 9 bases. This CDR3 is 15 amino acids long. Losses at the gene ends were 0 bases for V and 2 bases for J; bases not matched to a gene: 4. CDR1 and CDR2 (germline): GTSNPN, SVGIG (reference sequence). DNA of the CDR3: TGTGCCTGGAGTGTGGGACTAGCTGATCAAGAGACCCAGTACTTC. Translating it yields CAWSVGLADQETQYF.

The chain combines TRBV18 with TRBJ1-1; the D gene is possibly TRBD1 (6 bases). The CDR3 spans 16 residues. The germline V gene has CDR1 KGHSH and CDR2 LQKENI. V lost 2 bases, J lost 5 bases, and 18 bases lay in between. The CDR3, as DNA: TGTGCCAGCTCACCAAGGCTCGGTACAGGGAAGACTGAAGCTTTCTTT. It is translated as CASSPRLGTGKTEAFF.

The chain links TRBV6-5 to TRBJ2-1; 11 nucleotides agree with TRBD2. Trimming cost V 1 base and J 8 bases; bases outside gene matches: 7. The V gene's germline CDR1 is MNHEY and CDR2 SVGAGI. The CDR3 sequence is 16 residues long. CDR3 residues: CASSYWQLAGEDEQFF. The CDR3 DNA is TGTGCCAGCAGTTACTGGCAACTAGCGGGAGAAGATGAGCAGTTCTTC.

This chain joins TRBV30 and TRBJ2-1; 10 bases match TRBD2. Unmatched junction bases numbered 11, after V lost 3 bases and J lost 6 bases. The CDR3 extends over 16 amino acids. Germline V lookup: CDR1 GTSNPN, CDR2 SVGIG (reference sequence). CDR3 in amino acids: CAWSPHVSGRANEQFF. The CDR3 region has the DNA TGTGCCTGGAGCCCCCATGTCAGCGGGAGGGCCAATGAGCAGTTCTTC. Full variable domain (rest looked up from reference TRBV30 and TRBJ2-1): SQTIHQWPATLVQPVGSPLSLECTVEGTSNPNLYWYRQAAGRGLQLLFYSVGIGQISSEVPQNLSASRPQDRQFILSSKKLLLSDSGFYLCAWSPHVSGRANEQFFGPGTRLTVL.

This rearrangement joins TRBV9 to TRBJ1-2; TRBD1 matches 11 bases. The germline V gene encodes CDR1 SGDLS and CDR2 YYNGEE. Losses at the gene ends were 0 bases for V and 7 bases for J; bases not matched to a gene: 5. This CDR3 region has 15 residues. The CDR3 spells CASSVEDRGLVGYTF. CDR3 in DNA: TGTGCCAGCAGCGTAGAGGACAGGGGGCTGGTTGGCTACACCTTC. The entire variable domain, with the rest obtained from reference TRBV9 and TRBJ1-2, is as follows: DSGVTQTPKHLITATGQRVTLRCSPRSGDLSVYWYQQSLDQGLQFLIQYYNGEERAKGNILERFSAQQFPDLHSELNLSSLELGDSALYFCASSVEDRGLVGYTFGSGTRLTVV.

This rearrangement joins TRBV15 to TRBJ1-2; the D gene is possibly TRBD1 (5 bases). The germline V and J ends were trimmed by 0 bases and 6 bases, with 14 bases remaining between them. CDR1 and CDR2 (germline): LNHNV, YYDKDF (reference sequence). CDR3 length: 15 amino acids. CDR3 protein: CATSRDRSGFNGYTF. As DNA, the CDR3 is TGTGCCACCAGCAGAGATCGTTCAGGGTTTAATGGCTACACCTTC.

This sequence joins TRBV6-5 and TRBJ2-3; 7 bases are shared with TRBD2. CDR1 MNHEY and CDR2 SVGAGI come from the germline V gene. J lost 4 bases, V lost 6 bases, and 10 bases had no gene match. This CDR3 is 15 amino acids long. The CDR3 here is CASRDRDYRPDTQYF. In DNA form, the CDR3 reads TGTGCCAGCAGAGACCGGGACTATCGCCCAGATACGCAGTATTTT.

The J gene is TRBJ2-5, the V gene TRBV7-2; 7 bases are a match to TRBD2. The V segment lost 6 bases and the J segment 5 bases; nucleotides outside the gene matches: 15. Germline V gene sequence: CDR1 SGHTA, CDR2 FQGNSA. The CDR3 has 16 residues. The CDR3, as DNA: TGTGCCAGCAGTGGGAGCGGGGTAACCTGGAGGGAGACCCAGTACTTC. Protein sequence: CASSGSGVTWRETQYF. Filled out from reference TRBV7-2 and TRBJ2-5, the complete variable domain reads GAGVSQSPSNKVTEKGKDVELRCDPISGHTALYWYRQSLGQGLEFLIYFQGNSAPDKSGLPSDRFSAERTGGSVSTLTIQRTQQEDSAVYLCASSGSGVTWRETQYFGPGTRLLVL.

The chain carries TRBV30 and TRBJ2-7; D remains unclear. The V end lost 2 bases, the J end lost 4 bases, and 6 bases lay between the germline ends. Germline loops: CDR1 GTSNPN, CDR2 SVGIG (reference sequence). CDR3 length: 11 residues. CDR3 in amino acids: CAWSTAYEQYF. The DNA for the CDR3 is TGTGCCTGGAGTACAGCTTACGAGCAGTACTTC.

The chain couples TRBV6-1 to TRBJ2-2; unclear D gene. V was shortened by 4 bases and J by 4 bases, with 13 bases between the two germline ends. There are 15 residues in the CDR3. Looked up from germline, CDR1 is MNHNS and CDR2 is SASEGT. In DNA, the CDR3 is TGTGCCAGCAGTGGGTCCTTAGATAGCACCGGGGAGCTGTTTTTT. Translation: CASSGSLDSTGELFF.

The chain links TRBV30 to TRBJ1-5; a weak D match, TRBD1 (5 bases). The CDR3 is 14 residues long. V lost 3 bases and J 2 bases, leaving 11 bases between the germline ends. Germline V CDR1 and CDR2: GTSNPN, SVGIG (reference sequence). CDR3 in DNA: TGTGCCTGGAGCGGCCCCAGGGGCAATCAGCCCCAGCATTTT. It translates to CAWSGPRGNQPQHF.

CDR3 amino acids: CAWRDLAGGYNEQFF. In nucleotides, the CDR3 is TGTGCCTGGAGGGACCTAGCGGGAGGGTACAATGAGCAGTTCTTC. This chain links TRBV30 with TRBJ2-1; 12 positions match TRBD2. CDR1 is GTSNPN and CDR2 is SVGIG in the germline V gene (reference sequence). The CDR3 sequence is 15 residues long. The J segment lost 4 bases and the V segment lost 3 bases, leaving 4 bases of the junction unmatched.

The rearrangement uses TRBV6-1 and TRBJ2-1; D is ambiguous. V lost 3 bases, J lost 1 base, and 7 bases lay in between. CDR1 and CDR2 from the germline V gene are MNHNS and SASEGT. CDR3 length: 14 residues. The chain's CDR3 is CASSESGSYNEQFF. The CDR3 DNA sequence: TGTGCCAGCAGTGAGTCAGGTTCCTACAATGAGCAGTTCTTC.